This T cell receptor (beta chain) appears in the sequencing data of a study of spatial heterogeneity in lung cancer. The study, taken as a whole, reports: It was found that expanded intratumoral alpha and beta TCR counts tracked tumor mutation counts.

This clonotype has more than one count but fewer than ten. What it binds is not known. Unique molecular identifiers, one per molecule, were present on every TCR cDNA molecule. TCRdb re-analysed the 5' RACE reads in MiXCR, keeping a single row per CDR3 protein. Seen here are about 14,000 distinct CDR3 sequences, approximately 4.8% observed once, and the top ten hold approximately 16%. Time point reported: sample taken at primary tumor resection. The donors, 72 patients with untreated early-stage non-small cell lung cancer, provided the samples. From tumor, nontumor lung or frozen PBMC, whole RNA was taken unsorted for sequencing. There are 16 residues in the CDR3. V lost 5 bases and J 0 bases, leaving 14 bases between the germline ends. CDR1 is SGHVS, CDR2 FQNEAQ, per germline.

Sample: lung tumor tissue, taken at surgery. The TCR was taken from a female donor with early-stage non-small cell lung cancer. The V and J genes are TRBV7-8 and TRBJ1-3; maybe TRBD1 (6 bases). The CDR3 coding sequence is TGTGCCAGCAGCCCCCGAAACAGGGCCTCTGGAAACACCATATATTTT. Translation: CASSPRNRASGNTIYF. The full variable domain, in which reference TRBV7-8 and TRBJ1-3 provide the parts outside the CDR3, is GAGVSQSPRYKVAKRGQDVALRCDPISGHVSLFWYQQALGQGPEFLTYFQNEAQLDKSGLPSDRFFAERPEGSVSTLKIQRTQQEDSAVYLCASSPRNRASGNTIYFGEGSWLTVV.